The next 11 T cell receptor beta chains were all read from a single sample in a study of vaccination and CD4 T cells after COVID-19. Cultured CD4+ T-cell DNA underwent Oncomine TCR Beta short-read sequencing. MiXCR, run by TCRdb on the PCR reads, gives a single entry per CDR3 protein. The table shows about 26,000 distinct CDR3 sequences, with 35% to 40% occurring only once. Time point reported: late sampling 161 to 241 days after vaccination in a few convalescent patients. The treatment here: approximately nine-day PBMC culture with coronavirus spike peptide pools or control peptides (ViraFEST assay). These TCRs are of unknown antigen specificity. The sample was CD4+ T cells from blood, cultured in vitro, taken about 7 months after SARS-CoV-2 vaccination. The receptor set was obtained from a human donor who had recovered from COVID-19.

Only one count was recorded for this clonotype. This rearrangement joins TRBV6-6 to TRBJ1-2, with D perhaps matching TRBD1 (5 bases). CDR1 MNHNY and CDR2 SVGAGI come from the germline V gene (reference sequence). This CDR3 has 14 amino acids. Trimming left V 6 bases short and J 7 bases short, with 18 bases between. The CDR3 DNA is TGTGCCAGCAGCAACTCAAGGAGGGGAGGTGGCTACACCTTC. Protein sequence: CASSNSRRGGGYTF.

This clonotype has just a few counts. This sequence joins TRBV7-8 and TRBJ2-1, with 13 bases lining up with TRBD2. The CDR3 is 15 residues long. The junction had 5 bases not matched to a gene; V was cut back by 5 bases and J by 7 bases. Per the germline V gene, CDR1 is SGHVS and CDR2 is FQNEAQ. CDR3 bases: TGTGCCAGCAGCCGGACTAGCGGGAGTCCGAATGAGCAGTTCTTC. Translation: CASSRTSGSPNEQFF.

This clonotype was found a few times. This chain connects TRBV20-1 to TRBJ2-3; 7 bases map to TRBD2. CDR3 length: 16 residues. Per germline, CDR1 DFQATT and CDR2 SNEGSKA (reference sequence). V lost 0 bases to trimming and J lost 1 base; unmatched junction nucleotides: 7. Here the CDR3 DNA reads TGCAGTGCTAGAGATCATGGCGGGAGAGGCACAGATACGCAGTATTTT. It translates to CSARDHGGRGTDTQYF.

A single count supports this clonotype. The V gene is TRBV2, the J gene TRBJ2-1; 12 nucleotides align to TRBD2. This CDR3 has 14 residues. V lost 7 bases and J lost 8; bases outside the gene matches: 6. The V gene's germline CDR1 is SNHLY and CDR2 FYNNEI. The CDR3 loop reads CASNIWTSGDEQFF. As DNA, the CDR3 is TGTGCCAGCAATATATGGACTAGCGGGGATGAGCAGTTCTTC.

The chain employs TRBV6-1 and TRBJ2-7, with D possibly TRBD1 on 6 matching bases. The CDR3 has 13 amino acids. V gave up 7 bases and J gave up 6 bases, with 16 bases separating them. Germline CDR1 and CDR2: MNHNS and SASEGT. CDR3 in DNA: TGTGCCAGCACCAGACTAACAGGGTCCGAGCAGTACTTC. Amino acid sequence: CASTRLTGSEQYF.

The chain employs TRBV6-5 and TRBJ2-7; 11 bases map to TRBD2. The CDR3 loop spans 18 amino acids. V shed 2 bases, J shed 3 bases, and the junction held 12 bases outside the gene matches. From germline, CDR1 is MNHEY and CDR2 SVGAGI. CDR3 region: CASSYVLAGGPAYYEQYF. The CDR3 DNA reads TGTGCCAGCAGTTACGTGCTAGCGGGAGGCCCAGCTTACTACGAGCAGTACTTC.

The chain is built from TRBV6-1 and TRBJ2-5; D not certain. The germline V gene encodes CDR1 MNHNS and CDR2 SASEGT. The V end was cut by 1 base, the J end by 1 base, with 13 bases between. This CDR3 is 16 amino acids long. The CDR3 nucleotides are TGTGCCAGCAGTGAAGGCTTGGCGGCGACCCAAGAGACCCAGTACTTC. Translation: CASSEGLAATQETQYF.

The CDR3 spells CSARTSGSHSPSSYNEQFF. CDR3 nucleotides: TGCAGTGCACGGACTAGCGGGAGTCATTCCCCCAGCTCCTACAATGAGCAGTTCTTC. This chain uses TRBV20-1 with TRBJ2-1, with 13 bases identical to TRBD2. CDR3 length equals 19 residues. Trimming removed 6 bases from V and 0 bases from J; junction bases left unmatched: 14. CDR1 is DFQATT, CDR2 SNEGSKA, per germline (reference sequence).

V is TRBV20-1 and J is TRBJ2-1; the D is unclear. Germline CDR1 reads DFQATT; CDR2 reads SNEGSKA (reference sequence). V lost 1 base and J 3 bases, leaving 10 bases between the germline ends. The CDR3 has 14 residues. This CDR3 is CSARAPDFYNEQFF. CDR3 nucleotides: TGCAGTGCTAGAGCCCCTGACTTCTACAATGAGCAGTTCTTC.

The rearrangement uses TRBV20-1 and TRBJ2-3, with TRBD1 identical over 8 bases. The V gene's germline CDR1 is DFQATT and CDR2 SNEGSKA (reference sequence). The CDR3 covers 13 residues. Germline trimming cut 5 bases from V and 1 base from J; bases unmatched to any gene: 2. The CDR3 nucleotides read TGCAGTGCTCGGACAGGGCGCACAGATACGCAGTATTTT. The encoded protein is CSARTGRTDTQYF.

There are a few counts of this clonotype. V usage is TRBV19 and J usage is TRBJ1-1; TRBD1 is a possible D gene (6 bases). Germline V gene data show CDR1 as LNHDA and CDR2 as SQIVND (reference sequence). With 5 bases removed from V and 0 bases from J, the gap between germline ends came to 16 bases. CDR3 length: 16 residues. CDR3 sequence (DNA): TGTGCCAGTAGTCTGCGGGGACACAACATGAACACTGAAGCTTTCTTT. Protein sequence: CASSLRGHNMNTEAFF.